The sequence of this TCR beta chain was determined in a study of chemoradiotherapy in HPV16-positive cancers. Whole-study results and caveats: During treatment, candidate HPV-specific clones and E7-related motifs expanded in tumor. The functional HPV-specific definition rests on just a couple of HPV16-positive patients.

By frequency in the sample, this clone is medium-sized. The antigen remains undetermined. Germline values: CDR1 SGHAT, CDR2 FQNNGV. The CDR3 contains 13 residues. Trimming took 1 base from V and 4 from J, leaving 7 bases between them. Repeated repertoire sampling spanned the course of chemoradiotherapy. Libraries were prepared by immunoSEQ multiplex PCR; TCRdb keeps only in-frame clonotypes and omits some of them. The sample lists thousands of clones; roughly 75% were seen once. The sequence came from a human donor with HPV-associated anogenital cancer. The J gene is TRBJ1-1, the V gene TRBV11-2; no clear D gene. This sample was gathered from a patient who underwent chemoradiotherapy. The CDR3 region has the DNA TGTGCCAGCAGCTTAGTTGGCTCCACTGAAGCTTTCTTT. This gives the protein CASSLVGSTEAFF.